Here is one T cell receptor beta chain with its context. No antigen is known for it. These data are taken from a study of cytomegalovirus exposure and HLA in healthy donors. Findings and limits, study-wide: Later analysis associated a missense DCLRE1C variant with TCR beta V- and J-gene trimming. A later analysis, which compared TCR beta chains of equal frequency, found the HLA-associated ones more clonally expanded.

The PCR ran on 60 Vbeta and 13 Jbeta primers. The method was immunoSEQ multiplex PCR; TCRdb's version includes in-frame clones alone and lacks a portion of them. Its table records some 82,000 clones. There are 14 residues in the CDR3. Germline loops: CDR1 GTSNPN, CDR2 SVGIG (reference sequence). Trimming removed 2 bases at V and 4 bases at J, with 14 bases between. The sequence was obtained from a woman under 40 in good health and CMV-seronegative. Specimen: PBMCs. The V and J genes are TRBV30 and TRBJ1-2; no clear D gene. CDR3 coding DNA: TGTGCCTGGAGTTGGGAGGGATTAAGCTATGGCTACACCTTC. It yields the protein CAWSWEGLSYGYTF.